This T cell receptor beta chain appears in the sequencing data of a study of blood T cell repertoires in COVID-19. Germline V gene data show CDR1 as KGHSH and CDR2 as LQKENI. There are 14 residues in the CDR3. V lost 3 bases, J lost 4 bases, and 13 bases lay in between. This clone was seen ten or more times. Profiling relied on immunoSEQ multiplex PCR, and the TCRdb table lists in-frame clones only, not all of them. This sample carries about 240,000 clones, roughly 80% of them seen once, and the ten largest clones take 4.7%. The chain uses TRBV18 and TRBJ2-7; possibly TRBD1 for D (7 bases). The sample comprised peripheral blood. The clonotype comes from a woman aged 70-85 years with acute or convalescent COVID-19. CDR3: CASSPGQRAYEQYF. CDR3 DNA sequence: TGTGCCAGCTCACCGGGACAGCGGGCGTACGAGCAGTACTTC.